This entry lists 10 T cell receptor beta chains sequenced from one sample in a study of preoperative IRX-2 immunotherapy in early breast cancer. The treatment here: preoperative locoregional IRX-2 cytokine immunotherapy. TCRdb's table, derived via immunoSEQ multiplex PCR, lists solely in-frame clones and lacks some. The sample yields roughly 30,000 clones, 82% seen once. The sample was taken from a patient treated with IRX-2 immunotherapy. The receptors originated from a human donor with breast cancer.

CDR3 sequence: CASSQAGTSRGEQYF. CDR3 coding DNA: TGTGCCAGCAGCCAGGCGGGGACTTCTAGGGGGGAGCAGTACTTC. The rearrangement links TRBV14 to TRBJ2-7; either TRBD1 or TRBD2 may supply D (6 bases each). Trimming removed 3 bases at V and 7 bases at J, with 19 bases between. This CDR3 is 15 amino acids long. Germline values: CDR1 SGHDN, CDR2 FVKESK. Full variable domain (missing parts from reference TRBV14 and TRBJ2-7): EAGVTQFPSHSVIEKGQTVTLRCDPISGHDNLYWYRRVMGKEIKFLLHFVKESKQDESGMPNNRFLAERTGGTYSTLKVQPAELEDSGVYFCASSQAGTSRGEQYFGPGTRLTVT.

This chain connects TRBV6-8 to TRBJ2-1; D is perhaps TRBD1 (6 bases). Germline V gives CDR1 MNHGY, CDR2 SAAAGT. The V end lost 2 bases, the J end lost 10 bases, and 15 bases lay between the germline ends. This CDR3 region has 14 residues. CDR3 protein: CASSYLAGEWEQFF. The CDR3 DNA is TGTGCCAGCAGTTACCTCGCAGGGGAGTGGGAGCAGTTCTTC.

This clone was seen more than once but under ten times. The V and J genes are TRBV11-3 and TRBJ1-1; 8 bases line up with TRBD1. V lost 3 bases, J lost 0 bases, and 3 bases stayed unmatched. This CDR3 has 15 amino acids. Germline loops: CDR1 SGHNT, CDR2 YENEEA. The CDR3 nucleotides are TGTGCCAGCAGCTTCCTCAGGGGGCTGAACACTGAAGCTTTCTTT. It yields the protein CASSFLRGLNTEAFF.

J is TRBJ1-6 and V is TRBV5-1; D not certain. V lost 0 bases, J lost 0 bases, and 10 bases lay in between. Germline CDR1 reads SGHRS; CDR2 reads YFSETQ. The CDR3 has 17 residues. CDR3 nucleotides: TGCGCCAGCAGCTTGGTTGGAGGGATCTCCTATAATTCACCCCTCCACTTT. This sequence encodes CASSLVGGISYNSPLHF. The full variable domain, completed using reference TRBV5-1 and TRBJ1-6, is KAGVTQTPRYLIKTRGQQVTLSCSPISGHRSVSWYQQTPGQGLQFLFEYFSETQRNKGNFPGRFSGRQFSNSRSEMNVSTLELGDSALYLCASSLVGGISYNSPLHFGNGTRLTVT.

The chain recombines TRBV28 with TRBJ1-2; 10 nucleotides line up with TRBD1. Germline V lookup: CDR1 MDHEN, CDR2 SYDVKM. The V gene end was trimmed by 0 bases and the J gene end by 9 bases; junction bases not matched to a gene: 4. This CDR3 contains 14 residues. The CDR3 DNA sequence: TGTGCCAGCAGTTTATGGGACAGGGGGGGAAGCTACACCTTC. This codes for CASSLWDRGGSYTF.

The chain couples TRBV11-3 to TRBJ2-2; 9 positions match TRBD2. This CDR3 region has 16 residues. The V and J ends lost 5 bases and 9 bases, in that order; junction bases with no gene match: 13. Germline CDR1 is SGHNT and CDR2 is YENEEA. The CDR3 nucleotides are TGTGCCAGCAGCCCCATCCAGGCTAGCGGGAACCGGGAGCTGTTTTTT. Translation: CASSPIQASGNRELFF.

J is TRBJ2-1 and V is TRBV6-8; D might be TRBD1 (5 bases). Germline V gene sequence: CDR1 MNHGY, CDR2 SAAAGT. The CDR3 contains 15 residues. With 7 bases removed from V and 8 bases from J, the gap between germline ends came to 21 bases. The CDR3 here is CASNTPDISLDEQFF. CDR3 bases: TGTGCCAGCAATACCCCGGACATCTCCTTGGATGAGCAGTTCTTC.

The chain employs TRBV15 and TRBJ1-1; TRBD1 might be the D (6 bases). Trimming removed 0 bases at V and 11 bases at J, with 25 bases between. From germline, CDR1 is LNHNV and CDR2 YYDKDF (reference sequence). The CDR3 spans 17 residues. The CDR3 loop reads CATSRDLIGGVPSGAFF. The CDR3 nucleotides are TGTGCCACCAGCAGAGATTTAATTGGGGGCGTCCCCTCTGGGGCTTTCTTT.

V is TRBV29-1 and J is TRBJ1-1; a weak D match, TRBD1 (6 bases). V was cut by 8 bases and J by 0 bases, with 13 bases left in between. The CDR3 loop spans 13 amino acids. Germline CDR1 and CDR2: SQVTM and ANQGSEA. CDR3 sequence reads: CSSGQQMNTEAFF. The CDR3 DNA is TGCAGCTCAGGACAGCAAATGAACACTGAAGCTTTCTTT.

The V gene is TRBV28, the J gene TRBJ1-6; D is unclear. The V end lost 4 bases, the J end lost 2 bases, and 12 bases lay between the germline ends. In germline, CDR1 is MDHEN, CDR2 SYDVKM. CDR3 size: 16 residues. This CDR3 is CASSSPEVPYNSPLHF. CDR3 in DNA: TGTGCCAGCAGTTCGCCAGAAGTCCCCTATAATTCACCCCTCCACTTT.